The present T cell receptor (beta chain) was sequenced within a study of blood T cells in healthy people across ages. Study in general: Per two T cells, template switching captured roughly one barcoded beta molecule. Study outcomes and limitations: With unsorted PBMCs, a conclusive comparison of naive versus antigen-experienced cells was not possible. One million T cells yielded diversity estimates that were considered underestimates.

The CDR3 length is 19 residues. Trimming removed 3 bases from V and 0 bases from J, with 18 bases in between. Germline-derived CDR1 and CDR2 are MNHEY and SVGAGI. This clonotype has a count of ten or more. Antigen unknown. Together with a sample-barcoded 5' primer, a J-beta primer mix was included in a second PCR lasting about 7 to 12 cycles. From the 5' RACE reads, TCRdb called clonotypes with MiXCR, one entry per CDR3 protein. The table includes about 1.7 million distinct CDR3 sequences, roughly 27% detected once. Each sample used at least 6 million PBMCs. This sequence was found in a woman in her 30s in good health. The sequenced material came from blood. V is TRBV6-5 and J is TRBJ2-6, with a possible D match to TRBD1 (6 bases). The CDR3 is CASSYFAQGLSSGANVLTF. The CDR3 DNA reads TGTGCCAGCAGTTATTTCGCGCAGGGGCTCTCCTCTGGGGCCAACGTCCTGACTTTC.